This T cell receptor (beta chain) was retrieved from a study of T cells after yellow fever vaccination. Study findings and constraints: Primary-vaccination clones mostly resurfaced post-booster (nearly 97% CD4, around 88% CD8).

Regarding this clonotype: Its matching antigen is unknown.

Germline CDR1 is SGHNT and CDR2 is YYREEE (reference sequence). V was trimmed by 4 bases and J by 2 bases, leaving 9 bases between them. This CDR3 spans 14 amino acids. TCRdb re-derived calls from the 5' RACE reads in MiXCR, one entry per CDR3 protein. The profile covers some 320,000 distinct CDR3 sequences, with approximately 4% appearing a single time and around 25% taken by the ten largest. The chain carries TRBV5-4 and TRBJ1-4, with D perhaps TRBD1 (5 bases). The material sequenced was PBMCs, taken 5 days after the yellow fever booster vaccination. The origin of this receptor is a young man who received the YFV17D yellow fever vaccine. CDR3 sequence: CASSRDGTNEKLFF. The CDR3 nucleotides read TGTGCCAGCAGCCGGGACGGCACTAATGAAAAACTGTTTTTT.